A single sample is the source of the 22 T cell receptor beta chains below, sequenced in a study of shared clonotypes between healthy human individuals. Data came from immunoSEQ multiplex PCR; TCRdb stores just in-frame clones and leaves some out. This table holds more than 550,000 clones, about 90% found once. What was sequenced was memory CD8+ T cells from PBMCs. Subset reported: CD45RO+ cells pooled with CCR7-negative TemRA cells. These receptors were taken from a man younger than 30 in good health. Some clones in this sample may be carry-over from other donors' samples.

The V and J genes are TRBV27 and TRBJ2-7; no firm D call. The germline V and J ends were trimmed by 4 bases and 0 bases, with 13 bases remaining between them. CDR1 is MNHEY and CDR2 is SMNVEV in the germline V gene (reference sequence). The CDR3 totals 15 residues. CDR3 in amino acids: CASSYSPTGSYEQYF. CDR3 in DNA: TGTGCCAGCAGTTACTCCCCAACCGGCTCCTACGAGCAGTACTTC.

The CDR3 sequence is CASSLGNTGTSGTYEQYF. The DNA for the CDR3 is TGTGCCAGCAGCTTAGGAAACACCGGGACTAGCGGTACCTACGAGCAGTACTTC. The chain links TRBV7-9 to TRBJ2-7; 11 bases line up with TRBD2. From germline, CDR1 is SEHNR and CDR2 FQNEAQ (reference sequence). Germline trimming cut 1 base from V and 2 bases from J; bases unmatched to any gene: 10. The CDR3 consists of 18 residues.

The chain combines TRBV27 with TRBJ2-1, with D perhaps TRBD1 (6 bases). The V gene's germline CDR1 is MNHEY and CDR2 SMNVEV (reference sequence). This CDR3 comprises 17 residues. V was pared by 5 bases and J by 2 bases, with 19 bases between. CDR3 sequence (DNA): TGTGCCAGCAGTATAAGACAGGCTTTTGGCCCCTACAATGAGCAGTTCTTC. This encodes CASSIRQAFGPYNEQFF.

The chain links TRBV19 to TRBJ1-2, with D possibly being TRBD1 (5 bases). This CDR3 contains 14 residues. Trimming took 3 bases from V and 4 from J, leaving 12 bases between them. Germline CDR1 LNHDA, CDR2 SQIVND (reference sequence). DNA for the CDR3: TGTGCCAGTAGTATGGGGCTGCTTGGCTATGGCTACACCTTC. This codes for CASSMGLLGYGYTF.

The chain carries TRBV11-1 and TRBJ2-5; D perhaps matches TRBD1 (6 bases). This CDR3 region has 14 residues. CDR1 is SGHAT, CDR2 FQDESV, per germline (reference sequence). Trimming took 5 bases from V and 2 from J, leaving 12 bases between them. The CDR3 coding sequence is TGTGCCAGCAGCCCGGACAGAAGTCAAGAGACCCAGTACTTC. This codes for CASSPDRSQETQYF.

The rearrangement uses TRBV4-2 and TRBJ2-7; TRBD1 aligns across 9 bases. The length of the CDR3 is 17 residues. Germline CDR1 LGHNA, CDR2 YNFKEQ. After removal of 4 bases from V and 0 bases from J, the junction contained 10 bases not matched to a gene. The DNA of the CDR3 is TGTGCCAGCAGCCCAAGCATACAGACAGGGGGCTCCTACGAGCAGTACTTC. As protein: CASSPSIQTGGSYEQYF.

This chain uses TRBV2 with TRBJ2-3, with D unclear. The germline gives CDR1 SNHLY, CDR2 FYNNEI. The CDR3 extends over 12 amino acids. The CDR3 coding sequence is TGTGCGTCACAGTTCAGCACAGATACGCAGTATTTT. This translates into CASQFSTDTQYF.

This clone occurred once. V gene TRBV5-5 combines with J gene TRBJ1-2; 7 positions match TRBD1. With V trimmed by 1 base and J by 2 bases, 2 bases remained unmatched. Germline V gives CDR1 SGHKS, CDR2 YYEKEE (reference sequence). The CDR3 runs to 14 residues. DNA of the CDR3: TGTGCCAGCAGCTTGACAGGGGAAAACTATGGCTACACCTTC. Translated: CASSLTGENYGYTF.

V usage is TRBV13 and J usage is TRBJ1-4, with 7 positions matching TRBD1. This CDR3 is built from 13 residues. The V gene's germline CDR1 is PRHDT and CDR2 FYEKMQ (reference sequence). V gave up 9 bases and J gave up 5 bases; unmatched junction bases: 6. The CDR3 loop reads CASRQGENEKLFF. The CDR3 DNA reads TGTGCCAGTAGACAGGGTGAAAATGAAAAACTGTTTTTT.

V usage is TRBV11-2 and J usage is TRBJ2-1; perhaps TRBD1 as D (6 bases). The V gene lost 2 bases and the J gene lost 8 bases, with 22 bases spanning the gap. Germline lookup yields CDR1 SGHAT and CDR2 FQNNGV. The CDR3 has 17 residues. The CDR3 region has the DNA TGTGCCAGCAGCTTATGGGACCGTACAGGGCTTCGGTATGAGCAGTTCTTC. Protein: CASSLWDRTGLRYEQFF.

As to this clone: The junction differs from germline at one of its ends, possibly a read error. The V and J genes are TRBV29-1 and TRBJ2-3; D not certain. CDR3 size: 10 residues. Germline loops: CDR1 SQVTM, CDR2 ANQGSEA. The DNA of the CDR3 is TGCAGCTTTGATACGGATACGCAGTATTTT. Translation: CSFDTDTQYF.

The gene calls are TRBV4-2 and TRBJ2-1, with 14 bases that match TRBD2. This CDR3 contains 18 residues. The ends lost 0 bases at V and 6 bases at J; junction bases unmatched: 7. The V gene's germline CDR1 is LGHNA and CDR2 YNFKEQ. The DNA of the CDR3 is TGTGCCAGCAGCCAAGATCCGGGACTAGCGGGAGTGGGCAATGAGCAGTTCTTC. This sequence encodes CASSQDPGLAGVGNEQFF.

The V call is TRBV30, the J call TRBJ2-7; 7 bases fit TRBD2. The CDR3 is made up of 14 amino acids. Germline values: CDR1 GTSNPN, CDR2 SVGIG (reference sequence). The trim removed 5 bases at V and 3 bases at J, leaving 10 bases unmatched. CDR3 DNA: TGTGCCTGGGGCGAGGGAGCGGGGATCTACGAGCAGTACTTC. Its translation: CAWGEGAGIYEQYF.

The gene calls are TRBV4-2 and TRBJ2-1; the D gene could be TRBD1 or TRBD2 (5 bases each). The germline V gene has CDR1 LGHNA and CDR2 YNFKEQ. Trimming left V 0 bases short and J 10 bases short, with 10 bases between. The CDR3 contains 13 residues. The CDR3, as DNA: TGTGCCAGCAGCCAAGAGGGGACCCAAGAGCAGTTCTTC. It is translated as CASSQEGTQEQFF.

This chain uses TRBV27 with TRBJ1-4, with 8 positions matching TRBD1. Germline V gives CDR1 MNHEY, CDR2 SMNVEV (reference sequence). This CDR3 comprises 15 residues. V lost 7 bases to trimming and J lost 0 bases; unmatched junction nucleotides: 4. The CDR3: CASKAGGTTNEKLFF. In nucleotides, the CDR3 is TGTGCCAGCAAGGCAGGGGGCACAACTAATGAAAAACTGTTTTTT.

Only one count was recorded for this clone. The chain uses TRBV7-6 and TRBJ2-7; 10 nucleotides align to TRBD2. The J segment lost 1 base and the V segment lost 4 bases, leaving 4 bases of the junction unmatched. Germline loops: CDR1 SGHVS, CDR2 FNYEAQ. The CDR3 runs 15 residues. The CDR3 here is CASSSIAGGSYEQYF. Written as DNA, the CDR3 is TGTGCCAGCAGCTCTATAGCGGGAGGATCCTACGAGCAGTACTTC.

This clone was found once. V gene TRBV19 combines with J gene TRBJ2-1, with D hard to call. V was shortened by 1 base and J by 8 bases, with 6 bases between the two germline ends. Per the germline V gene, CDR1 is LNHDA and CDR2 is SQIVND (reference sequence). This CDR3 has 12 amino acids. The CDR3 sequence is CASSIGGHEQFF. The CDR3 DNA reads TGTGCCAGTAGTATAGGTGGGCATGAGCAGTTCTTC. Complete variable domain (other parts from reference TRBV19 and TRBJ2-1): DGGITQSPKYLFRKEGQNVTLSCEQNLNHDAMYWYRQDPGQGLRLIYYSQIVNDFQKGDIAEGYSVSREKKESFPLTVTSAQKNPTAFYLCASSIGGHEQFFGPGTRLTVL.

This rearrangement joins TRBV28 to TRBJ2-5; 11 bases agree with TRBD1. The end of the DNA fits TRBJ2-7 better, so the J call may be wrong. Germline V CDR1 and CDR2: MDHEN, SYDVKM. The CDR3 covers 17 residues. The CDR3 nucleotides read TGTGCCAGCAACCCATCGATTGGACAGGGGGCTCCCTACGAGCAGTACTTC. Encoded protein: CASNPSIGQGAPYEQYF.

The CDR3, as DNA: TGTGCCAGCAGCTTTCTAGCGACCGGGATTGGCGAGCAGTACTTC. It codes for CASSFLATGIGEQYF. The chain combines TRBV11-2 with TRBJ2-7, with D maybe TRBD2 (6 bases). The CDR3 totals 15 residues. Germline values: CDR1 SGHAT, CDR2 FQNNGV. Between the trimmed V and J ends, which lost 3 bases and 6 bases, there was a span of 18 bases.

This sequence joins TRBV15 and TRBJ2-7; 12 nucleotides align to TRBD2. Germline V gene data show CDR1 as LNHNV and CDR2 as YYDKDF (reference sequence). Losses at the gene ends were 2 bases for V and 3 bases for J; bases not matched to a gene: 8. CDR3 size: 17 residues. The CDR3 protein is CATSRQSLAGGLYEQYF. The DNA of the CDR3 is TGTGCCACCAGCAGACAATCTCTAGCGGGAGGGCTCTACGAGCAGTACTTC. Full variable domain (rest looked up from reference TRBV15 and TRBJ2-7): DAMVIQNPRYQVTQFGKPVTLSCSQTLNHNVMYWYQQKSSQAPKLLFHYYDKDFNNEADTPDNFQSRRPNTSFCFLDIRSPGLGDTAMYLCATSRQSLAGGLYEQYFGPGTRLTVT.

The chain employs TRBV4-1 and TRBJ2-2; D might be TRBD1 or TRBD2, each matching 5 bases. The CDR3 spans 14 residues. V was trimmed by 5 bases and J by 6 bases, leaving 13 bases between them. Per germline, CDR1 MGHRA and CDR2 YSYEKL. The chain's CDR3 is CASSFQEGPGELFF. The CDR3 DNA reads TGCGCCAGCAGCTTCCAAGAGGGACCCGGGGAGCTGTTTTTT.

This sequence joins TRBV5-8 and TRBJ2-3, with 7 bases matching TRBD2. Germline CDR1 SGHTS, CDR2 YDEGEE. Unmatched junction bases numbered 12, after V lost 3 bases and J lost 2 bases. The CDR3 is 17 amino acids. The CDR3 protein is CASSSTWGGSPTDTQYF. The DNA of the CDR3 is TGTGCCAGCAGCTCCACGTGGGGGGGGTCGCCCACAGATACGCAGTATTTT.